One T cell receptor (beta chain) is described in this entry. Antigen specificity is unknown. These data are taken from a study of immune cell composition in non-small cell lung cancer. Profiling relied on immunoSEQ multiplex PCR, and the TCRdb table lists in-frame clones only, not all of them. Of 4,000 or so clones in the sample, more than 65% were seen once. Frozen unsorted single-cell suspensions supplied the genomic DNA. Between the trimmed V and J ends, which lost 2 bases and 1 base, there was a span of 13 bases. The CDR3 runs 16 residues. In germline, CDR1 is SNHLY, CDR2 FYNNEI. Study-wide results and caveats: Tumour-reactive clones were not shown to match dominant in vivo tumour clones.

Sequencing was performed on lung tumor tissue. This receptor was identified in a human donor with non-small cell lung cancer. The chain recombines TRBV2 with TRBJ2-3; D perhaps matches TRBD1 (7 bases). The CDR3 region is CASSENAGQRTDTQYF. The DNA of the CDR3 is TGTGCCAGCAGTGAAAATGCGGGACAGCGCACAGATACGCAGTATTTT.